Below are 9 T cell receptor beta chains sequenced from a single sample in a study of blood T cell repertoires in COVID-19. Produced via immunoSEQ multiplex PCR; TCRdb's table is partial and in-frame only. The repertoire includes 200,000 to 250,000 clones, around four fifths of them detected once, and approximately 18% sits in the top ten. The source material was peripheral blood. Source of these receptors: a woman at least 80 years old with active or convalescent COVID-19.

The genes are TRBV7-2 and TRBJ1-4; the D is unclear. Germline CDR1 SGHTA, CDR2 FQGNSA. The CDR3 extends over 13 amino acids. With 5 bases removed from V and 7 bases from J, the gap between germline ends came to 11 bases. The CDR3 DNA follows: TGTGCCAGCAGCATTAGACGGGGTGAAAAACTGTTTTTT. Amino acid sequence: CASSIRRGEKLFF.

The J gene is TRBJ2-3, the V gene TRBV24-1; 10 bases line up with TRBD2. Germline loops: CDR1 KGHDR, CDR2 SFDVKD. Trimming took 9 bases from V and 4 from J; bases not matched to a gene: 6. This CDR3 region has 14 residues. The CDR3 region is CATASGGWADTQYF. In DNA form, the CDR3 reads TGTGCCACCGCTAGCGGGGGATGGGCAGATACGCAGTATTTT.

V usage is TRBV9 and J usage is TRBJ1-2, with 8 nucleotides matching TRBD1. The junction had 7 bases not matched to a gene; V was cut back by 4 bases and J by 2 bases. The CDR3 extends over 15 amino acids. The germline CDR1 and CDR2 sequences are SGDLS and YYNGEE. CDR3 loop: CASSSRTGQNYGYTF. The CDR3 DNA is TGTGCCAGCAGCTCCCGGACAGGGCAAAACTATGGCTACACCTTC.

The chain recombines TRBV5-1 with TRBJ1-4, with TRBD1 identical over 7 bases. After removal of 2 bases from V and 6 bases from J, the junction contained 4 bases not matched to a gene. Per germline, CDR1 SGHRS and CDR2 YFSETQ. The CDR3 extends over 14 amino acids. Written as DNA, the CDR3 is TGCGCCAGCAGCTTACAGGGGTTGGATGAAAAACTGTTTTTT. Protein: CASSLQGLDEKLFF.

The rearrangement uses TRBV11-3 and TRBJ1-1; D might be TRBD1 (6 bases). The V gene lost 4 bases and the J gene lost 0 bases, with 9 bases spanning the gap. The V gene's germline CDR1 is SGHNT and CDR2 YENEEA. The CDR3 has 14 residues. The CDR3 is CASSSDRMNTEAFF. The CDR3 coding sequence is TGTGCCAGCAGCTCGGACAGAATGAACACTGAAGCTTTCTTT.

The CDR3 protein is CSASGQIANYGYTF. CDR3 nucleotide sequence: TGCAGTGCTAGTGGACAGATAGCTAACTATGGCTACACCTTC. V is TRBV20-1 and J is TRBJ1-2; tentative D call: TRBD1 (6 bases). Germline V CDR1 and CDR2: DFQATT, SNEGSKA (reference sequence). The CDR3 sequence is 14 residues long. V dropped 3 bases and J dropped 0 bases, with 11 bases sitting between them.

The chain combines TRBV5-4 with TRBJ2-2; 10 nucleotides align to TRBD2. The V gene end was trimmed by 0 bases and the J gene end by 7 bases; junction bases not matched to a gene: 12. Looked up from germline, CDR1 is SGHNT and CDR2 is YYREEE (reference sequence). The CDR3 covers 18 residues. CDR3 in amino acids: CASSLAGSSGSPGGELFF. CDR3 DNA: TGTGCCAGCAGCTTGGCGGGGTCTAGCGGGAGTCCGGGCGGGGAGCTGTTTTTT.

This rearrangement joins TRBV2 to TRBJ2-7, with D hard to call. CDR1 is SNHLY and CDR2 is FYNNEI in the germline V gene. V was trimmed by 2 bases and J by 2 bases, leaving 7 bases between them. The length of the CDR3 is 13 residues. The CDR3 sequence is CASSEWQTYEQYF. CDR3 sequence (DNA): TGTGCCAGCAGTGAATGGCAGACCTACGAGCAGTACTTC.

The chain couples TRBV18 to TRBJ1-5; a possible D gene is TRBD1 (6 bases). The CDR3 loop spans 14 amino acids. Trimming pared 0 bases from V and 4 bases from J, leaving 7 bases between. Germline values: CDR1 KGHSH, CDR2 LQKENI. This CDR3 reads CASSPPQGNQPQHF. The DNA of the CDR3 is TGTGCCAGCTCACCACCTCAGGGGAATCAGCCCCAGCATTTT. The variable domain in full, with the rest retrieved from reference TRBV18 and TRBJ1-5, is NAGVMQNPRHLVRRRGQEARLRCSPMKGHSHVYWYRQLPEEGLKFMVYLQKENIIDESGMPKERFSAEFPKEGPSILRIQQVVRGDSAAYFCASSPPQGNQPQHFGDGTRLSIL.